This TCR beta chain was sequenced in a study of blood T cell repertoires in COVID-19. This CDR3 region has 15 residues. Germline V CDR1 and CDR2: MDHEN, SYDVKM. With 3 bases removed from V and 5 bases from J, the gap between germline ends came to 16 bases. This table comes from immunoSEQ multiplex PCR, and its TCRdb copy is limited to in-frame clones, with some not included. The data show about half a million clones, approximately 83% seen once. The TCR originated in a human donor in a cohort sampled during active COVID-19. What was sequenced was peripheral blood. V gene TRBV28 combines with J gene TRBJ1-2, with TRBD1 as a possible D gene (5 bases). CDR3 residues: CASSLTAGIVYGYTF. CDR3 coding DNA: TGTGCCAGCAGTTTGACCGCAGGGATAGTATATGGCTACACCTTC.